A single TCR delta chain is shown here with its context. A read error is likely here: a far larger clone is one base away. Distinct nucleotide sequences in the sample also encode this CDR3. The source of the sample is a study of gamma-delta T cells after stem cell transplantation. TCRdb fed the RT-PCR reads into CATT to redo clone calling. The sample consists of about 1,200 delta-chain clones, about 8.5% of them appearing once. This CDR3 is built from 21 residues. CDR1 GEAIGNYY and CDR2 EKD come from the germline V gene. Trimming at V came to 1 base and at J to 1 base, leaving 18 bases not matched to a gene.

This chain joins TRDV2 and TRDJ1; 12 bases fit TRDD3. Sequencing was carried out using gamma-delta T cells. The source is a human donor. It is not recorded whose cells these are; they may come from a transplant donor. The chain's CDR3 is CACDTLQSGGYDWGGTDKLIF. In DNA, the CDR3 is TGTGCCTGTGACACTCTTCAATCTGGGGGATACGATTGGGGAGGCACCGATAAACTCATCTTT.